What follows is one TCR beta chain and its context. This sample was taken from a study of follicular helper T cells after annual influenza vaccination. On the study more broadly: For some subjects, blood spans the 2013-2014, 2014-2015 and 2015-2016 annual vaccinations.

Specified time point: 2014-2015 season, 7 days after vaccination. Donors were community-dwelling with no influenza vaccine in the prior 6 months. V was shortened by 2 bases and J by 4 bases, with 8 bases between the two germline ends. In germline, CDR1 is SEHNR, CDR2 FQNEAQ (reference sequence). The CDR3 contains 14 residues. Using immunoSEQ multiplex PCR, the repertoire was profiled, and TCRdb retains in-frame clones only, with some absent. Of 9,800 or so clones listed, around 82% are singletons. The sample here was CXCR5- memory CD4+ T cells sorted from blood, taken 7 days after influenza vaccination. The chain carries TRBV7-9 and TRBJ1-4; D is possibly TRBD1 (5 bases). The source of this sequence is an adult who received the influenza vaccine. The CDR3 nucleotides are TGTGCCAGCAGCTTAATGGGACTTAATGAAAAACTGTTTTTT. The encoded protein is CASSLMGLNEKLFF.